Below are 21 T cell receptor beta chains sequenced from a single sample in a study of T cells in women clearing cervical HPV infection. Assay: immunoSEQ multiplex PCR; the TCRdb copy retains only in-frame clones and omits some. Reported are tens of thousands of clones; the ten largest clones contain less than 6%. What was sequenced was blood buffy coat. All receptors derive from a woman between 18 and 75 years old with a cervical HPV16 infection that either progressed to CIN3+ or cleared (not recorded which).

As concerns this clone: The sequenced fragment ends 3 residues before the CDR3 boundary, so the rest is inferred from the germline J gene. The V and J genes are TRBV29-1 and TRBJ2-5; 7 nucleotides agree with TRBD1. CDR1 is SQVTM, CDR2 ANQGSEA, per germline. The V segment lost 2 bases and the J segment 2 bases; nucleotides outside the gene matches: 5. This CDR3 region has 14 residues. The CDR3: CSVEPMGQQETQYF. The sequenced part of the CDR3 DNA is TGCAGCGTTGAACCTATGGGACAGCAAGAGACC.

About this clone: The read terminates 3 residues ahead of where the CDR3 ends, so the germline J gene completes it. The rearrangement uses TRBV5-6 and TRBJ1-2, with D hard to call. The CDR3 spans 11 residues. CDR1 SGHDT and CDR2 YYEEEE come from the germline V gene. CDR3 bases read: TGTGCCAGCAGCTTGGGGCACGGC. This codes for CASSLGHG. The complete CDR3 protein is CASSLGHGYTF.

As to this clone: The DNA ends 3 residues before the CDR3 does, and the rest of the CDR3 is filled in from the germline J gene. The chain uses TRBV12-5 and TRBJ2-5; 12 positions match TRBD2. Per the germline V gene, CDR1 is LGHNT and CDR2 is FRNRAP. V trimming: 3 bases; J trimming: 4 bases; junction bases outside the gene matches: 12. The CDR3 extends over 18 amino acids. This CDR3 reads CASGFGLAGGTPVETQYF. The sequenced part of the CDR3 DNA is TGTGCTAGTGGTTTCGGCCTAGCGGGAGGGACCCCAGTAGAGACC.

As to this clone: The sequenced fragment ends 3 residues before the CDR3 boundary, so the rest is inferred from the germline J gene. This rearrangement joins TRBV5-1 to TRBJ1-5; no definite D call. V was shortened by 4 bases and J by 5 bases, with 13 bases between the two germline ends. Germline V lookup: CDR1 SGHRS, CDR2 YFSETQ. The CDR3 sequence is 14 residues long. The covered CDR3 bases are TGCGCCAGCAGCGTGTCAGGAAAAGATCAGCCC. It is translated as CASSVSGKDQP. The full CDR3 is CASSVSGKDQPQHF.

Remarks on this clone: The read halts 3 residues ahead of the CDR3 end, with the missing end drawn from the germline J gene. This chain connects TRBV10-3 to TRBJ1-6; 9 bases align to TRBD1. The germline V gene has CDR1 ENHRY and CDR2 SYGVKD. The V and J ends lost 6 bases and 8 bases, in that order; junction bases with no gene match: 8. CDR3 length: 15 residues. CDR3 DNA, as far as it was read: TGTGCCATCAGCGCCGGGACAGGGTGGGATTCACCC. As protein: CAISAGTGWDSP. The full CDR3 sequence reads CAISAGTGWDSPLHF.

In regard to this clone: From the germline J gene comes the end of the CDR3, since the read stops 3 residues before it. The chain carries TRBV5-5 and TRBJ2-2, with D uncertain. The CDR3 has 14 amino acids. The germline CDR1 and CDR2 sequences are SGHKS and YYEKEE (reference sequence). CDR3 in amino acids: CASSWISDNSPLFF. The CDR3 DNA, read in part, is TGTGCCAGCAGCTGGATCAGCGATAATTCACCG.

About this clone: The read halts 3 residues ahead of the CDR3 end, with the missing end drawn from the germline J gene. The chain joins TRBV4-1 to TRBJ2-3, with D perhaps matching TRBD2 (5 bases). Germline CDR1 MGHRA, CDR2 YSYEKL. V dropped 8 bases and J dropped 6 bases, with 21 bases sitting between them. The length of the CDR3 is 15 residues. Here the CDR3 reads CASASREGPWDTQYF. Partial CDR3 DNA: TGCGCCAGCGCCTCCCGAGAGGGCCCGTGGGATACG.

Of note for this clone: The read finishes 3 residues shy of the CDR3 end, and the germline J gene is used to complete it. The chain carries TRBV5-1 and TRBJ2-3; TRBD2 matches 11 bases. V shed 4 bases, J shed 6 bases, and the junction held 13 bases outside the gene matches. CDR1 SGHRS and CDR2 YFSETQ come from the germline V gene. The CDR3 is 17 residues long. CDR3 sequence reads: CASSPLDRASGGDTQYF. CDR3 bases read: TGCGCCAGCAGCCCTCTTGATCGGGCTAGCGGGGGGGATACG. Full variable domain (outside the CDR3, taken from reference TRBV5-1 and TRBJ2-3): KAGVTQTPRYLIKTRGQQVTLSCSPISGHRSVSWYQQTPGQGLQFLFEYFSETQRNKGNFPGRFSGRQFSNSRSEMNVSTLELGDSALYLCASSPLDRASGGDTQYFGPGTRLTVL.

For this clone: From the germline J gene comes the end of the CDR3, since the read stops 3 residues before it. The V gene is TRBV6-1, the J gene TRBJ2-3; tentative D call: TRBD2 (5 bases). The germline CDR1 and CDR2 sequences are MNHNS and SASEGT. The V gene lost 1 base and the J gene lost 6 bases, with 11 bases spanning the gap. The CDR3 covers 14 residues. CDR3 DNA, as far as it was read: TGTGCCAGCAGTGAAGGAGGGCGGGTGGATACG. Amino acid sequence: CASSEGGRVDT. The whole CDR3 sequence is CASSEGGRVDTQYF.

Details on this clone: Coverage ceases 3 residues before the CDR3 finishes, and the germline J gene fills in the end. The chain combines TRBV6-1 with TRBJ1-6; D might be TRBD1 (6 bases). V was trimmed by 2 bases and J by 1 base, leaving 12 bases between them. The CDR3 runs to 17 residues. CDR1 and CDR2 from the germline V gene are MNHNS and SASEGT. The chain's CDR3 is CASSETTGRSYNSPLHF. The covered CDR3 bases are TGTGCCAGCAGTGAAACCACAGGGAGATCCTATAATTCACCC.

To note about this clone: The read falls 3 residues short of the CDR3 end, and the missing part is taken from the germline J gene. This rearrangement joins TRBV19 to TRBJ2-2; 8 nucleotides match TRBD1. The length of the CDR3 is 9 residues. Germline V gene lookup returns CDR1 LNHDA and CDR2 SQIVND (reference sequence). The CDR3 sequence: CASGTGLFF. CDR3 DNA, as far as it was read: TGTGCCAGCGGGACAGGG.

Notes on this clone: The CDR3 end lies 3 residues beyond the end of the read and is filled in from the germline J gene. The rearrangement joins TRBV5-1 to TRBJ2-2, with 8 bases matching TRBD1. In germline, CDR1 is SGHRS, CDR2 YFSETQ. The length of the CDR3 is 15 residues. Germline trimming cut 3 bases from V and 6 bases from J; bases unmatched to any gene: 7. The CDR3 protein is CASSWNDRGAGELFF. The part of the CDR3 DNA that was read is TGCGCCAGCAGCTGGAACGACAGGGGCGCCGGGGAG.

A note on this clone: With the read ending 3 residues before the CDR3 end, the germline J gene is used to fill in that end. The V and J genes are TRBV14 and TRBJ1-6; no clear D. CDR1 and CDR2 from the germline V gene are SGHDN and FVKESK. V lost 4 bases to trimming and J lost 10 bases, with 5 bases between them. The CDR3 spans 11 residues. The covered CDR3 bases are TGTGCCAGCAGCCCCCGGTCACCC. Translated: CASSPRSP. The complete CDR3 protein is CASSPRSPLHF.

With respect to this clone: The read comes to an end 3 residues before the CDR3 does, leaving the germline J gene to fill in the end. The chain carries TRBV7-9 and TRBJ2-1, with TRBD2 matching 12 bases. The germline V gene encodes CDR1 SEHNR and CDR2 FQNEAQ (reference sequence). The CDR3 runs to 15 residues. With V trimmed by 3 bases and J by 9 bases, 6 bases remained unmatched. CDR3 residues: CASSLTSGGRGEQFF. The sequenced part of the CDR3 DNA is TGTGCCAGCAGCTTGACTAGCGGGGGCAGGGGTGAG.

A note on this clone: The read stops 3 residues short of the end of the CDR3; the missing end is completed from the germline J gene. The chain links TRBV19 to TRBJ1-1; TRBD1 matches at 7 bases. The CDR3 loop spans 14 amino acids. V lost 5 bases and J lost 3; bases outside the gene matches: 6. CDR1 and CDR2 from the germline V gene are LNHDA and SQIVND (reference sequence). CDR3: CASSSGTVDTEAFF. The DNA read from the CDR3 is TGTGCCAGTAGTTCCGGGACAGTCGACACTGAA.

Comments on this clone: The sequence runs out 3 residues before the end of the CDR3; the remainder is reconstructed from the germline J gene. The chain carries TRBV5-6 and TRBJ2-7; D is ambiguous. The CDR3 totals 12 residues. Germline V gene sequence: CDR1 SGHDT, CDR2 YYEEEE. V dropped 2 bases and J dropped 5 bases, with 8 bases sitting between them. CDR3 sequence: CASSFSEDEQYF. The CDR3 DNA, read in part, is TGTGCCAGCAGCTTCTCAGAGGACGAG.

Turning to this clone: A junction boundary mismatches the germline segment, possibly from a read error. The sequenced CDR3 bases are TGTGACATCGGCCCAAAAGAACCCGACAGCTTTCTATCTAAGGGAAGCGATCAGCCG. It specifies CDIGPKEPDSFLSKGSDQP. From start to end, the CDR3 is CDIGPKEPDSFLSKGSDQPQYF. The V gene is TRBV10-3, the J gene TRBJ2-3; D possibly corresponds to TRBD1 (5 bases). Sequencing ends 3 residues short of the CDR3 end; the germline J gene provides the rest. Per germline, CDR1 ENHRY and CDR2 SYGVKD. The CDR3 has 22 amino acids.

Partial CDR3 DNA: TGTGCCAGCAGTGCCAAGGGGGGGGGCAATAATGAG. This gives the protein CASSAKGGGNNE. The whole CDR3 sequence is CASSAKGGGNNEQFF. The J gene is TRBJ2-1, the V gene TRBV2; perhaps TRBD2 as D (7 bases). With the read ending 3 residues before the CDR3 end, the germline J gene is used to fill in that end. Looked up from germline, CDR1 is SNHLY and CDR2 is FYNNEI. V was trimmed by 4 bases and J by 7 bases, leaving 17 bases between them. The CDR3 covers 15 residues. The complete variable domain, with remaining parts taken from reference TRBV2 and TRBJ2-1, reads EPEVTQTPSHQVTQMGQEVILRCVPISNHLYFYWYRQILGQKVEFLVSFYNNEISEKSEIFDDQFSVERPDGSNFTLKIRSTKLEDSAMYFCASSAKGGGNNEQFFGPGTRLTVL.

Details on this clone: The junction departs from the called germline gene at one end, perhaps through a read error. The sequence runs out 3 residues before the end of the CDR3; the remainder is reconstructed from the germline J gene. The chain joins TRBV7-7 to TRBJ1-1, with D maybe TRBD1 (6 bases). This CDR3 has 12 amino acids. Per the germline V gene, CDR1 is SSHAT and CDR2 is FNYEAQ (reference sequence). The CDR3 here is CASSSEGETAFF. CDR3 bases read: TGTGCTAGCAGCTCGGAGGGGGAGACC.

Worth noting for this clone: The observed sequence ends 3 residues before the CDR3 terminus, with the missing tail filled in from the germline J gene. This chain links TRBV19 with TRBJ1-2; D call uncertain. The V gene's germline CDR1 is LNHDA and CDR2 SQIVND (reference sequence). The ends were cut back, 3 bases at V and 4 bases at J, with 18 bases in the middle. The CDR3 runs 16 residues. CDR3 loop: CASSIPGFRQPYGYTF. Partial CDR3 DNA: TGTGCCAGTAGTATCCCGGGGTTTAGACAACCCTATGGC.

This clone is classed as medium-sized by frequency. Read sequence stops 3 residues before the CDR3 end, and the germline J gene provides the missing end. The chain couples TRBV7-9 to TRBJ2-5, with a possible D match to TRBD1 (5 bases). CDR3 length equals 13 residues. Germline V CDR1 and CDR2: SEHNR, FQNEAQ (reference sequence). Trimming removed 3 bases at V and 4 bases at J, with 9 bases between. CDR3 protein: CASSFETVETQYF. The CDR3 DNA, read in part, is TGTGCCAGCAGCTTTGAGACAGTAGAGACC. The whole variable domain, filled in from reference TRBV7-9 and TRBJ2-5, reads DTGVSQNPRHKITKRGQNVTFRCDPISEHNRLYWYRQTLGQGPEFLTYFQNEAQLEKSRLLSDRFSAERPKGSFSTLEIQRTEQGDSAMYLCASSFETVETQYFGPGTRLLVL.